Reported below is one T cell receptor beta chain. Profiling relied on immunoSEQ multiplex PCR, and the TCRdb table lists in-frame clones only, not all of them. The data contain about 82,000 clones, approximately 94% of them singletons. This sample stems from a study of control samples from healthy donors and cancer patients. Germline CDR1 reads SGHRS; CDR2 reads YFSETQ. The CDR3 sequence is 16 residues long. V dropped 4 bases and J dropped 4 bases, with 18 bases sitting between them. Sequenced input: blood. The chain is built from TRBV5-1 and TRBJ1-3; maybe TRBD1 (6 bases). The sequence came from a woman between 18 and 29 years old in good health. The CDR3 DNA reads TGCGCCAGCAGCCAACCACAGACAGGTCCAGGAAACACCATATATTTT. Translation: CASSQPQTGPGNTIYF.